The present entry profiles one T cell receptor beta chain with its context. The antigen remains unidentified. These data are taken from a study of response to subunit inactivated influenza vaccine. The study, taken as a whole, reports: Few additional T cells are recruited per seasonal influenza vaccination, authors suggested.

V lost 1 base and J 5 bases, leaving 12 bases between the germline ends. The CDR3 is 15 amino acids. The germline CDR1 and CDR2 sequences are SGHNT and YENEEA. TCRdb processed the RT-PCR reads anew with MiXCR; each CDR3 protein has one entry. This sample has around 150,000 distinct CDR3 sequences, with approximately 10% found just once. Sequencing was performed on non-naive T cells sorted from PBMCs, taken about 40 days after vaccination. The sequence was collected from a man aged 45 to 65 who received an inactivated influenza vaccine. The chain joins TRBV11-3 to TRBJ2-1; D might be TRBD1 (6 bases). The CDR3 DNA is TGTGCCAGCAGCTTAGCCACAGGGAATAACAATGAGCAGTTCTTC. Amino acid sequence: CASSLATGNNNEQFF.